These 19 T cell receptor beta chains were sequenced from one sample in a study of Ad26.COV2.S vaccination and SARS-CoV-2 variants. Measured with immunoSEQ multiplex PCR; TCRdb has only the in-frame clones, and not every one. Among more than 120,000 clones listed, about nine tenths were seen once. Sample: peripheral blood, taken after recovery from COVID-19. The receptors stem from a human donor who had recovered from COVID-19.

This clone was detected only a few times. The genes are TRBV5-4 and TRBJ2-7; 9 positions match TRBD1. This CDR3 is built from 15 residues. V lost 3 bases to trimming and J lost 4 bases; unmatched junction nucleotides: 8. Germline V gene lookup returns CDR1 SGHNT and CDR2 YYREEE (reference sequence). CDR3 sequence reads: CASSSPLGQGYEQYF. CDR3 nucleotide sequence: TGTGCCAGCAGCTCTCCTCTCGGACAGGGGTACGAGCAGTACTTC. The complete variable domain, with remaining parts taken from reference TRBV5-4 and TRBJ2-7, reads ETGVTQSPTHLIKTRGQQVTLRCSSQSGHNTVSWYQQALGQGPQFIFQYYREEENGRGNFPPRFSGLQFPNYSSELNVNALELDDSALYLCASSSPLGQGYEQYFGPGTRLTVT.

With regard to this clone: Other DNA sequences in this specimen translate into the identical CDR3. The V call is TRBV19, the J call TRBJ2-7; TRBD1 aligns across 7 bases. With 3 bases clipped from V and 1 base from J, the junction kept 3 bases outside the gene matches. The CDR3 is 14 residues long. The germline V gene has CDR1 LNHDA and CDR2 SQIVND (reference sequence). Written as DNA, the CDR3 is TGTGCCAGTAGTATTCGGGACAGATCCTACGAGCAGTACTTC. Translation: CASSIRDRSYEQYF.

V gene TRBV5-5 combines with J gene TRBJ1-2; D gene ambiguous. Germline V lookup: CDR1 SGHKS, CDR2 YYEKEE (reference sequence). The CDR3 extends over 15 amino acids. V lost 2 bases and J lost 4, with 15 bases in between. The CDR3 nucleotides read TGTGCCAGCAGCTTAGGAGGAAATAGAGGCTATGGCTACACCTTC. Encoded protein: CASSLGGNRGYGYTF.

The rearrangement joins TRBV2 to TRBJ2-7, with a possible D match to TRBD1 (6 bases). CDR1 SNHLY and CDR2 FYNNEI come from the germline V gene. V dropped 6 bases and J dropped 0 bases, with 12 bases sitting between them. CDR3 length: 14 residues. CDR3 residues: CASSLDRNSYEQYF. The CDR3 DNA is TGTGCCAGCAGCCTCGACAGGAACTCCTACGAGCAGTACTTC.

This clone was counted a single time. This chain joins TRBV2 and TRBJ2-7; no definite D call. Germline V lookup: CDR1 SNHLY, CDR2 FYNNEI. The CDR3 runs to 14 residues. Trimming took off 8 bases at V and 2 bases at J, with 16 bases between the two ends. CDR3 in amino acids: CASRTIKGPYEQYF. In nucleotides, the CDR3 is TGTGCCAGCCGGACCATTAAGGGCCCCTACGAGCAGTACTTC. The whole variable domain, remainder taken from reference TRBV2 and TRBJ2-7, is EPEVTQTPSHQVTQMGQEVILRCVPISNHLYFYWYRQILGQKVEFLVSFYNNEISEKSEIFDDQFSVERPDGSNFTLKIRSTKLEDSAMYFCASRTIKGPYEQYFGPGTRLTVT.

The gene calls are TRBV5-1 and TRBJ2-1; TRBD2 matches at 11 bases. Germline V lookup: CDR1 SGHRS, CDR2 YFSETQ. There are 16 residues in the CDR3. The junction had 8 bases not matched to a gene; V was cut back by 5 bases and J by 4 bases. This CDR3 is CASRLGSSGGYNEQFF. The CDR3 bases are TGCGCCAGCAGGCTGGGGTCTAGCGGGGGGTACAATGAGCAGTTCTTC.

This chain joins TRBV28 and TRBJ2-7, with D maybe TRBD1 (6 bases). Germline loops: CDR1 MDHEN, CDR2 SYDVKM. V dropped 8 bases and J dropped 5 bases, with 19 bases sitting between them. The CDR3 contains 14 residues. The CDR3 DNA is TGTGCCAGCGGGTGGGGGCAACCCTTCGACGAGCAGTACTTC. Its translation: CASGWGQPFDEQYF.

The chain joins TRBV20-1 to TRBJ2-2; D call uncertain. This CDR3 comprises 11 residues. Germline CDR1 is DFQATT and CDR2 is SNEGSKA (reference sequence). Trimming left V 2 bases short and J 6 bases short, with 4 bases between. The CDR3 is CSARLAGELFF. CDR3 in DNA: TGCAGTGCTAGATTGGCCGGGGAGCTGTTTTTT.

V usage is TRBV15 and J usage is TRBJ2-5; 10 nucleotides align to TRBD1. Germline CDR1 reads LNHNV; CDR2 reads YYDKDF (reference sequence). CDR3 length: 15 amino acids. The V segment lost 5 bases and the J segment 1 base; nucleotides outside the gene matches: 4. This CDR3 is CATSPRDRGQETQYF. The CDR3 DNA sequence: TGTGCCACCAGCCCAAGGGACAGGGGCCAAGAGACCCAGTACTTC.

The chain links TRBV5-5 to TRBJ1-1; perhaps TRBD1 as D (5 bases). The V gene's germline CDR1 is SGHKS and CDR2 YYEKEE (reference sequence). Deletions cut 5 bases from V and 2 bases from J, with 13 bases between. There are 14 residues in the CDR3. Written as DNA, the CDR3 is TGTGCCAGCAGGATTCAGGGTCCCAACACTGAAGCTTTCTTT. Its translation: CASRIQGPNTEAFF.

This chain's CDR3 is CASSQLAGETDTQYF. In DNA, the CDR3 is TGCGCCAGCAGCCAACTAGCGGGGGAAACAGATACGCAGTATTTT. The rearrangement links TRBV4-1 to TRBJ2-3, with TRBD2 identical over 10 bases. Germline CDR1 and CDR2: MGHRA and YSYEKL. Losses at the gene ends were 2 bases for V and 3 bases for J; bases not matched to a gene: 2. The CDR3 consists of 15 residues.

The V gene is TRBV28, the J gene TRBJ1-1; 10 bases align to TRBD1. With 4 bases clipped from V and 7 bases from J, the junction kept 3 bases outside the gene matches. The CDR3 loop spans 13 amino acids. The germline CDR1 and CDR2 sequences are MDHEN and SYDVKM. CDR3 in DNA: TGTGCCAGCAGTTCGGGGACAGGGGTTGAAGCTTTCTTT. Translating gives CASSSGTGVEAFF.

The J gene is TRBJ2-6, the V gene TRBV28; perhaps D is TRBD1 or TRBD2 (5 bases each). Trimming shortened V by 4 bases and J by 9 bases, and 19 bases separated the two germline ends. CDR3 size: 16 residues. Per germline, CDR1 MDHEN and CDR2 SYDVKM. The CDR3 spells CASSSRGVYEGNVLTF. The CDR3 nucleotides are TGTGCCAGCAGTTCTAGGGGTGTATATGAGGGCAACGTCCTGACTTTC.

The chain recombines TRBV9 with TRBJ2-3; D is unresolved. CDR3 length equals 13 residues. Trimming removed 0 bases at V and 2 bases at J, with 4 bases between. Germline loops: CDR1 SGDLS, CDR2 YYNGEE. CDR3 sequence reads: CASSVGNTDTQYF. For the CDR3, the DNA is TGTGCCAGCAGCGTAGGGAACACAGATACGCAGTATTTT.

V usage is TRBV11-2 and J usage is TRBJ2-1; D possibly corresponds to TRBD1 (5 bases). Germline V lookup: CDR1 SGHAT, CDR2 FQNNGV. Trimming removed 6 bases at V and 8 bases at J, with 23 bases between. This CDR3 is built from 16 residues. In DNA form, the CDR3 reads TGTGCCAGCAGTCCTAGGGGTGCTAGTTTTTCTGATGAGCAGTTCTTC. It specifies CASSPRGASFSDEQFF.

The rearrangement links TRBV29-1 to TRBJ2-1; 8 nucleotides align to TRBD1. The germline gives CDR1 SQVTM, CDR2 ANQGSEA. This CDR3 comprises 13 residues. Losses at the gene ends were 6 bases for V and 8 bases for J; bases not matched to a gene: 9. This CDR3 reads CSVRTGLGYEQFF. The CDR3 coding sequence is TGCAGCGTCCGGACAGGGCTCGGCTATGAGCAGTTCTTC.

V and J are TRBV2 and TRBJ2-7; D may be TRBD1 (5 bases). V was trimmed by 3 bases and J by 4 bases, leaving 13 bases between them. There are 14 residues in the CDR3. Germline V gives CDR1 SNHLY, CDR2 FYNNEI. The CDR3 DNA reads TGTGCCAGCAGTGATTTAACAGGTTTTTACGAGCAGTACTTC. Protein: CASSDLTGFYEQYF.

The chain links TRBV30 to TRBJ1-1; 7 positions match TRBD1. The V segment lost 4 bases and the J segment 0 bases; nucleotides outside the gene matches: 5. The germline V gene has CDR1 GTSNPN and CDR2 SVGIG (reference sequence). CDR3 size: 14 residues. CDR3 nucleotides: TGTGCCTGGACGCGGACAGGCTTGAACACTGAAGCTTTCTTT. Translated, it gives CAWTRTGLNTEAFF.

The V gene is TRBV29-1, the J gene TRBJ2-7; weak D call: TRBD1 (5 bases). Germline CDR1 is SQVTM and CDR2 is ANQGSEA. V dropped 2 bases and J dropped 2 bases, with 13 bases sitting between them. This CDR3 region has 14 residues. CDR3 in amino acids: CSVERQGLAYEQYF. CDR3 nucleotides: TGCAGCGTTGAAAGGCAGGGCCTAGCCTACGAGCAGTACTTC.